What follows is one TCR beta chain and its context. In the authors' workflow: Estimation of nucleated cell counts relied on the amplification of reference gene primers. TCRdb's table, derived via immunoSEQ multiplex PCR, lists solely in-frame clones and lacks some. From that table come the V and J calls and clone size; the DNA was used to work out D and trimming. This sample has over 200,000 clones, with about nine tenths found just once. The germline V gene encodes CDR1 DFQATT and CDR2 SNEGSKA (reference sequence). After removal of 3 bases from V and 5 bases from J, the junction contained 16 bases not matched to a gene. The CDR3 loop spans 18 amino acids. The record originates from a study of blood T cell repertoires in COVID-19.

The sequencing sample was made of peripheral blood. The chain has TRBV20-1 and TRBJ2-5, with 12 bases fitting TRBD2. This receptor was taken from a young man who had recovered from COVID-19. The CDR3 region is CSASGPSGGATGSETQYF. DNA of the CDR3: TGCAGTGCTAGTGGGCCTAGCGGGGGGGCCACTGGATCGGAGACCCAGTACTTC.